This T cell receptor beta chain comes out of a study of T cells in Graves' hyperthyroidism and ophthalmopathy. Study conclusions and caveats: Onset of ophthalmopathy came a median approximately 6.8 months after the model predicted it.

From RNA transcripts, TCR beta CDR3 regions were amplified. A set of HTBI primers served as the primers for a first-round RT-PCR of the TCR CDR3. One entry per CDR3 protein, called by TCRdb with MiXCR from the multiplex PCR reads. Of hundreds of thousands of distinct CDR3 sequences listed, around 19% are singletons. Each diagnosis drew on symptoms, thyroxine, TRAb, thyroid ultrasound and orbital computed tomography findings. The CDR3 contains 14 residues. V shed 6 bases, J shed 2 bases, and the junction held 1 base outside the gene matches. At least ten counts were recorded for this clonotype. No antigen is known for it.

The V and J genes are TRBV12-3 or TRBV12-4 and TRBJ2-3; TRBD2 matches 11 bases. Sequencing used blood. This TCR was sampled from a woman aged 45-65 years with Graves' hyperthyroidism that later progressed to Graves' ophthalmopathy. The CDR3 coding sequence is TGTGCCAGCAGACTAGCGGGGGCCACAGATACGCAGTATTTT. It translates to CASRLAGATDTQYF.